This T cell receptor beta chain emerged from a study of blood T cell repertoires in COVID-19. Overall study context: Samples came from the United States, Italy and Spain, spanning acute and convalescent COVID-19. PBMCs, B-cell-depleted T cells, or T cells provided the cDNA or gDNA that made up the material.

V dropped 4 bases and J dropped 3 bases, with 18 bases sitting between them. The CDR3 loop spans 16 amino acids. Germline V gene sequence: CDR1 SGHAT, CDR2 FQNNGV. In the source study's methods: Amplified reference gene primers provided the basis for estimating nucleated cell counts. Clones were sequenced by immunoSEQ multiplex PCR, and TCRdb holds only the in-frame ones, with some missing. V and J calls and clone size are as listed in that table; D and trimming were resolved from the DNA. Of some 150,000 clones detected, more than 75% appear once; the ten largest clones hold 8% to 9.5%. The rearrangement joins TRBV11-2 to TRBJ1-1; D gene unclear. The sequence was collected from an older woman with acute or convalescent COVID-19. Sequencing was done on a sample of peripheral blood. The CDR3 DNA reads as TGTGCCAGCAGCTCCCCGCGAGGCCGGCCCGACACTGAAGCTTTCTTT. As protein: CASSSPRGRPDTEAFF. Drawing the rest from reference TRBV11-2 and TRBJ1-1, the complete variable domain is EAGVAQSPRYKIIEKRQSVAFWCNPISGHATLYWYQQILGQGPKLLIQFQNNGVVDDSQLPKDRFSAERLKGVDSTLKIQPAKLEDSAVYLCASSSPRGRPDTEAFFGQGTRLTVV.